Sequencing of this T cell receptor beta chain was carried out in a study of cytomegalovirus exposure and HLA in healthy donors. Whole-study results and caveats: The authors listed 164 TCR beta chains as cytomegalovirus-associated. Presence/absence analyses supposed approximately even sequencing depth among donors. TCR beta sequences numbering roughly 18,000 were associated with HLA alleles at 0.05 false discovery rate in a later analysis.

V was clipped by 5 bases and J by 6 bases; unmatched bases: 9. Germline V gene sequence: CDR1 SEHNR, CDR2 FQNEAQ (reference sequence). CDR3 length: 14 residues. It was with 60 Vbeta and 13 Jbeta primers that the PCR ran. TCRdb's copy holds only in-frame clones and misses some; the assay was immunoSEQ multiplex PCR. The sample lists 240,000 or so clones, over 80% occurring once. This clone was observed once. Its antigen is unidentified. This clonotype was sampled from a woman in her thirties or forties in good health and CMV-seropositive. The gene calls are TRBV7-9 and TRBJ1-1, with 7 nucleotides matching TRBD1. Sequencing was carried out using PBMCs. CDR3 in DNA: TGTGCCAGCAGCGCGCAGACAGGGATGGCTGAAGCTTTCTTT. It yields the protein CASSAQTGMAEAFF.